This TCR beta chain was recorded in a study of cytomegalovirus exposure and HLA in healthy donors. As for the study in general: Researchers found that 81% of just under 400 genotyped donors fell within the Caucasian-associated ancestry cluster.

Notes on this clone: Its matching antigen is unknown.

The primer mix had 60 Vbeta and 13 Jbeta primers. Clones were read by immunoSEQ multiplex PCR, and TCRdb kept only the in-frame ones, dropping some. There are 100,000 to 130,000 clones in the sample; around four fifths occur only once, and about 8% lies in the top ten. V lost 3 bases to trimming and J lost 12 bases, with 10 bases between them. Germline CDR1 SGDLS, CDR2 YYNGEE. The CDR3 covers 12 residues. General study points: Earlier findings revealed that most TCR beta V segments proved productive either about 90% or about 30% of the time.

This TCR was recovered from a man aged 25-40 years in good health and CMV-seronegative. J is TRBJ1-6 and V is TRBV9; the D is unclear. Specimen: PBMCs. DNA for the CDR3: TGTGCCAGCAGCGATAGTGGAGGACCCCTCCACTTT. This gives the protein CASSDSGGPLHF.